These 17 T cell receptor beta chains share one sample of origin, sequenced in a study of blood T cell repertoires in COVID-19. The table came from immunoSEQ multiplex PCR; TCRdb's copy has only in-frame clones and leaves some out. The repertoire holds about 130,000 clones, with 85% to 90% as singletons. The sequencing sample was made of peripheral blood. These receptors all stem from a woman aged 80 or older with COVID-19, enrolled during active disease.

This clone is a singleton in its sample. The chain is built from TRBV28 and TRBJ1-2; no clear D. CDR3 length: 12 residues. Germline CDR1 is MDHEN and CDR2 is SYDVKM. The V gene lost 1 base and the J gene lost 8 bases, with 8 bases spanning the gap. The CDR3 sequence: CASSLLELGYTF. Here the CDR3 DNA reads TGTGCCAGCAGTTTATTAGAGTTAGGCTACACCTTC.

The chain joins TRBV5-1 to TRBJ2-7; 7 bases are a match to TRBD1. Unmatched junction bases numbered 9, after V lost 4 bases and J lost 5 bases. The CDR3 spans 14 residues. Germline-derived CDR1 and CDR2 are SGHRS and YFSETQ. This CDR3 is CASSLQGLSDEQYF. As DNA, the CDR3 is TGCGCCAGCAGCCTACAGGGGCTCAGCGACGAGCAGTACTTC.

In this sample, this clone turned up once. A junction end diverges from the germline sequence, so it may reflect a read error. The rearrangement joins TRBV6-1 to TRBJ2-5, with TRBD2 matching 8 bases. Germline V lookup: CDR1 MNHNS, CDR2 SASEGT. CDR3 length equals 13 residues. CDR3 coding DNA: TGTGCCAGCAGAGAAGCGGGAGTGGAGACCCAGTACTTC. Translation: CASREAGVETQYF.

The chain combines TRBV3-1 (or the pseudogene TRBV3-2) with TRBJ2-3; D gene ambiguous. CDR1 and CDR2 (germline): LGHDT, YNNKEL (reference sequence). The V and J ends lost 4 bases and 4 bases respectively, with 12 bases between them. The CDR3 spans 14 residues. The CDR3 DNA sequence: TGTGCCAGCAGCCCCACTCCGAAGTCAGATACGCAGTATTTT. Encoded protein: CASSPTPKSDTQYF.

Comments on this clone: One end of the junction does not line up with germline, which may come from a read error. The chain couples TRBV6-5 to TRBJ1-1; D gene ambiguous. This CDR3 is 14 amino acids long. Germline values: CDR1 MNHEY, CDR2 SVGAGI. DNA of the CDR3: TGTGCCAGCAGTTACCGTCGGGAGAACGCTGAAGCTTTCTTT. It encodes CASSYRRENAEAFF.

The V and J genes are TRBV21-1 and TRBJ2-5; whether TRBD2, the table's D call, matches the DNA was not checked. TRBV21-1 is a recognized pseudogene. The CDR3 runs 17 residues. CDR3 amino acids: CASSKNEGTSDPPTQYF. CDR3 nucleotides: TGTGCCAGCAGCAAAAATGAAGGGACTAGCGACCCCCCGACCCAGTACTTC.

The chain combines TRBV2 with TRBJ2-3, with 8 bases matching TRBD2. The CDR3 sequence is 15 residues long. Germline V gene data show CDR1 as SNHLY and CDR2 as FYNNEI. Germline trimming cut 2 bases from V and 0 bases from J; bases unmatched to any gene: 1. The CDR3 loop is CASSESGSSTDTQYF. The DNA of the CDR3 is TGTGCCAGCAGTGAAAGCGGGAGTAGCACAGATACGCAGTATTTT.

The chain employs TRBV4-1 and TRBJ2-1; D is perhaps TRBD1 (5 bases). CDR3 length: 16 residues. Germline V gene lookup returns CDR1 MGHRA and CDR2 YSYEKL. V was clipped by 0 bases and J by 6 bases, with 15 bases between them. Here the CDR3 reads CASSQEGRATFNEQFF. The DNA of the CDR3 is TGCGCCAGCAGCCAAGAAGGCAGGGCCACTTTCAATGAGCAGTTCTTC.

CDR3 protein: CASSDTGSSTVYEQYF. The CDR3 region has the DNA TGTGCCAGCAGCGATACAGGGTCAAGTACTGTCTACGAGCAGTACTTC. The rearrangement uses TRBV7-9 and TRBJ2-7, with D possibly TRBD1 on 6 matching bases. CDR3 length: 16 amino acids. Trimming removed 5 bases at V and 3 bases at J, with 20 bases between. Per germline, CDR1 SEHNR and CDR2 FQNEAQ (reference sequence).

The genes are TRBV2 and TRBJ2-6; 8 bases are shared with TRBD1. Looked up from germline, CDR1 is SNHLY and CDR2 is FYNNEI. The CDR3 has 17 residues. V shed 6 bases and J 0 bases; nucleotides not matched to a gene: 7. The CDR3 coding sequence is TGTGCCAGCAGAGGGGGGCAGGGGGCCTCTGGGGCCAACGTCCTGACTTTC. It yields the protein CASRGGQGASGANVLTF. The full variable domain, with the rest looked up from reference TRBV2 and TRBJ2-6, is EPEVTQTPSHQVTQMGQEVILRCVPISNHLYFYWYRQILGQKVEFLVSFYNNEISEKSEIFDDQFSVERPDGSNFTLKIRSTKLEDSAMYFCASRGGQGASGANVLTFGAGSRLTVL.

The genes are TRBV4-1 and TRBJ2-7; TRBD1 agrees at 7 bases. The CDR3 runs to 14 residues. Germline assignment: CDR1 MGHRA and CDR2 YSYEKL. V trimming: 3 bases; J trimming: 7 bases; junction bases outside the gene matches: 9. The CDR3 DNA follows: TGCGCCAGCAGCCATAACGACAGGGCTGGGGAGCAGTACTTC. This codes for CASSHNDRAGEQYF.

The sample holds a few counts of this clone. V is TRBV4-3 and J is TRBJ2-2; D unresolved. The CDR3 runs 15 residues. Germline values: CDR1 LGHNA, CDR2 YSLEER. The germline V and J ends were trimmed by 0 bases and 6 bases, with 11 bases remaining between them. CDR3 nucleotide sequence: TGCGCCAGCAGCCAAGATCGGGTGAGCGCCGGGGAGCTGTTTTTT. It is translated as CASSQDRVSAGELFF.

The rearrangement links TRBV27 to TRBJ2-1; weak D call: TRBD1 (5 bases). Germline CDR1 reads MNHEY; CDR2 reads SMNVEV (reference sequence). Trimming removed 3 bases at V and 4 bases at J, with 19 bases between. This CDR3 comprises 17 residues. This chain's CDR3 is CASSLGFSRQLYNEQFF. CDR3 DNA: TGTGCCAGCAGTTTGGGATTTTCGAGACAGTTATACAATGAGCAGTTCTTC.

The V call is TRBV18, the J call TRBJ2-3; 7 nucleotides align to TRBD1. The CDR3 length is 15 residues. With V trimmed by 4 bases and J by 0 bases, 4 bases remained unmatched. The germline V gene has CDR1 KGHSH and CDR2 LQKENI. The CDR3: CASSLTGASTDTQYF. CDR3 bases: TGTGCCAGCTCACTAACAGGGGCTAGCACAGATACGCAGTATTTT.

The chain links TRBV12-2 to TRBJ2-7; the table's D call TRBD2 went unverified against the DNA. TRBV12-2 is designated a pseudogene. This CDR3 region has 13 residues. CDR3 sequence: CASRFWESYEQYF. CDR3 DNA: TGTGCAAGTCGCTTCTGGGAGTCCTACGAGCAGTACTTC.

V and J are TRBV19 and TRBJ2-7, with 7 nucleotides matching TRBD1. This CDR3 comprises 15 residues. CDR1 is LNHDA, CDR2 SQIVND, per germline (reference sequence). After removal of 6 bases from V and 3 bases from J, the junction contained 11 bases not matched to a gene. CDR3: CASRKTGVQGYEQYF. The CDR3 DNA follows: TGTGCCAGTAGGAAAACAGGGGTTCAAGGCTACGAGCAGTACTTC.

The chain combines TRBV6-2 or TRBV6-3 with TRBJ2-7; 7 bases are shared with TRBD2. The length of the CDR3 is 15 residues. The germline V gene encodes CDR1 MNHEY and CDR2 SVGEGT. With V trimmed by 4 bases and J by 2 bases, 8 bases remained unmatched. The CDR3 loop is CASSWRRGIAYEQYF. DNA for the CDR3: TGTGCCAGCAGTTGGCGGCGGGGGATAGCCTACGAGCAGTACTTC.